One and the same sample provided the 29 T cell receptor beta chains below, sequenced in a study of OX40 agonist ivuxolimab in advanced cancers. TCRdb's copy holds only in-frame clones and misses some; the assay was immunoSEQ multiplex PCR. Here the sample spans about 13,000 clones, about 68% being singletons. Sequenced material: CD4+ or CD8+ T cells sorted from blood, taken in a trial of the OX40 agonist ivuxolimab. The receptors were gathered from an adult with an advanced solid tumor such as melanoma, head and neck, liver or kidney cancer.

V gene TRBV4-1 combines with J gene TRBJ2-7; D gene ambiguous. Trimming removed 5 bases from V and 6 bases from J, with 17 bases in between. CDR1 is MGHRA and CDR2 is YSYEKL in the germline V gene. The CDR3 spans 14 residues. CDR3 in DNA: TGCGCCAGCAGCTCCCGTATAGGAACATTCGAGCAGTACTTC. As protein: CASSSRIGTFEQYF.

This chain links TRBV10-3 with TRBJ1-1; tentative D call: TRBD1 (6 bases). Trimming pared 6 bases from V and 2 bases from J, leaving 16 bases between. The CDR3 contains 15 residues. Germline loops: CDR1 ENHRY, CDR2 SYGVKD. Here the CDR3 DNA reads TGTGCCATCAGCCCCCTACAGGGAGCTAACACTGAAGCTTTCTTT. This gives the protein CAISPLQGANTEAFF.

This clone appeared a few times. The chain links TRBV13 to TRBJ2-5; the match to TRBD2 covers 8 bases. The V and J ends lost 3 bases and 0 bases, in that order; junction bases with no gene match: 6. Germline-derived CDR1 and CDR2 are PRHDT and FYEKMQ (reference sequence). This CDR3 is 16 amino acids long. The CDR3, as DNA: TGTGCCAGCAGCTTCAGAAGCGGGGGAAACCAAGAGACCCAGTACTTC. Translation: CASSFRSGGNQETQYF. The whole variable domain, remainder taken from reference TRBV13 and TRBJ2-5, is AAGVIQSPRHLIKEKRETATLKCYPIPRHDTVYWYQQGPGQDPQFLISFYEKMQSDKGSIPDRFSAQQFSDYHSELNMSSLELGDSALYFCASSFRSGGNQETQYFGPGTRLLVL.

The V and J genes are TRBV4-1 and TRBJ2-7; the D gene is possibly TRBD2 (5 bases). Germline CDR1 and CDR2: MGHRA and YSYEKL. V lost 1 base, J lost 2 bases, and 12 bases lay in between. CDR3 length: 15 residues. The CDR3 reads CASSQAGNMAYEQYF. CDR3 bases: TGCGCCAGCAGCCAAGCGGGGAATATGGCCTACGAGCAGTACTTC.

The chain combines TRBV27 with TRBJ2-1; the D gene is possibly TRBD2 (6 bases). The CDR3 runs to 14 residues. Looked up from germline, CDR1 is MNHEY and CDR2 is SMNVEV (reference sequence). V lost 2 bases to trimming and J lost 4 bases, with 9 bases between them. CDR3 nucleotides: TGTGCCAGCAGTTTAGGGGGGATGTACAATGAGCAGTTCTTC. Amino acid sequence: CASSLGGMYNEQFF.

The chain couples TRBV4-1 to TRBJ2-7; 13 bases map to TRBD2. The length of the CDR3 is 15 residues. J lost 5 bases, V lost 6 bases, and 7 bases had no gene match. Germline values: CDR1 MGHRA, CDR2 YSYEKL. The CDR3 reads CASRAGTSGNHEQYF. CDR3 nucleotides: TGCGCCAGCAGGGCCGGGACTAGCGGGAACCACGAGCAGTACTTC.

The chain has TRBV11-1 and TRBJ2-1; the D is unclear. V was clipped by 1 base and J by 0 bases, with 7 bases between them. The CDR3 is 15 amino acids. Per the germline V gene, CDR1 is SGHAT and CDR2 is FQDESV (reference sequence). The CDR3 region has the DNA TGTGCCAGCAGCTTAGGGACGAGCTCCTACAATGAGCAGTTCTTC. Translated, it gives CASSLGTSSYNEQFF.

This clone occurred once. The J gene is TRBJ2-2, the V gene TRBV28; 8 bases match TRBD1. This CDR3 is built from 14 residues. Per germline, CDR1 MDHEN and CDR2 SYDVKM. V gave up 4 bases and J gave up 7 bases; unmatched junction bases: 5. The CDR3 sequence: CASSSDRVDGELFF. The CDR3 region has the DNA TGTGCCAGCAGTTCGGACAGGGTTGACGGGGAGCTGTTTTTT.

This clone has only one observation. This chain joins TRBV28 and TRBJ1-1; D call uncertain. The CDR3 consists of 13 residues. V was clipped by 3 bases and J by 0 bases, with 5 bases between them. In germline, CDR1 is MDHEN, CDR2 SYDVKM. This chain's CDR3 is CASSLAVNTEAFF. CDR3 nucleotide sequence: TGTGCCAGCAGTTTGGCAGTGAACACTGAAGCTTTCTTT.

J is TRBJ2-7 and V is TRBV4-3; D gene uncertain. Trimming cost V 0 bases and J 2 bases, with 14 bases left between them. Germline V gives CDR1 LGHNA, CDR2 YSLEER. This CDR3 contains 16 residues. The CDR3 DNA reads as TGCGCCAGCAGCCAAGATTCATCGACGGTAGCCTACGAGCAGTACTTC. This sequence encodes CASSQDSSTVAYEQYF.

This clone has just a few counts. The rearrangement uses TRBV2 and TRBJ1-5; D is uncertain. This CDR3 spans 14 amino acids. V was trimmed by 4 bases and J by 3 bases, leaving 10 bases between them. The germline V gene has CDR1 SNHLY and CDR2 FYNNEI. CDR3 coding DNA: TGTGCCAGCAGTGTTATGACCGCCAATCAGCCCCAGCATTTT. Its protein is CASSVMTANQPQHF.

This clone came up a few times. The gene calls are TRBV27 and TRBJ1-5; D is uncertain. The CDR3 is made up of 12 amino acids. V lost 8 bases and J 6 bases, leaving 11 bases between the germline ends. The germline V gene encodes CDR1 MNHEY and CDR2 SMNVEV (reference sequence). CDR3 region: CASLEGFQPQHF. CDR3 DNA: TGTGCCAGCCTAGAAGGATTTCAGCCCCAGCATTTT.

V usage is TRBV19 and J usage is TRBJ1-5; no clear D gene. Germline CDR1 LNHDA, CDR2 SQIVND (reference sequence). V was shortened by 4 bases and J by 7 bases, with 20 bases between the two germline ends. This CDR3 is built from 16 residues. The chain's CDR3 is CASSNPSLGFGQPQHF. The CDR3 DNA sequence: TGTGCCAGTAGTAATCCCAGTCTCGGGTTCGGGCAGCCCCAGCATTTT. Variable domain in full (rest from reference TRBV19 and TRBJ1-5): DGGITQSPKYLFRKEGQNVTLSCEQNLNHDAMYWYRQDPGQGLRLIYYSQIVNDFQKGDIAEGYSVSREKKESFPLTVTSAQKNPTAFYLCASSNPSLGFGQPQHFGDGTRLSIL.

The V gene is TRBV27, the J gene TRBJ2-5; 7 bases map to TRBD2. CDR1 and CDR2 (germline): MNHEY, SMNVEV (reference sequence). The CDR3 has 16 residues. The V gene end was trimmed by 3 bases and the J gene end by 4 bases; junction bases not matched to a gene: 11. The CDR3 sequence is CASSFTGGLRGETQYF. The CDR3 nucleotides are TGTGCCAGCAGTTTCACCGGGGGGTTGAGGGGAGAGACCCAGTACTTC.

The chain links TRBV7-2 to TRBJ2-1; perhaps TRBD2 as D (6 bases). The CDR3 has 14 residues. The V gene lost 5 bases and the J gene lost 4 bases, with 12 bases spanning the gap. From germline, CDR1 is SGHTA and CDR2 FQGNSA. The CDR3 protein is CASSDPGLYNEQFF. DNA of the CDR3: TGTGCCAGCAGCGACCCGGGACTTTACAATGAGCAGTTCTTC. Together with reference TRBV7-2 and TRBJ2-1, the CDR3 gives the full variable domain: GAGVSQSPSNKVTEKGKDVELRCDPISGHTALYWYRQSLGQGLEFLIYFQGNSAPDKSGLPSDRFSAERTGGSVSTLTIQRTQQEDSAVYLCASSDPGLYNEQFFGPGTRLTVL.

The CDR3 DNA reads TGCAGCGTTGATACTAGAAACACCGGGGAGCTGTTTTTT. This sequence encodes CSVDTRNTGELFF. The V and J genes are TRBV29-1 and TRBJ2-2; tentative D call: TRBD2 (5 bases). The CDR3 runs 13 residues. V was trimmed by 3 bases and J by 2 bases, leaving 7 bases between them. Germline V gene data show CDR1 as SQVTM and CDR2 as ANQGSEA.

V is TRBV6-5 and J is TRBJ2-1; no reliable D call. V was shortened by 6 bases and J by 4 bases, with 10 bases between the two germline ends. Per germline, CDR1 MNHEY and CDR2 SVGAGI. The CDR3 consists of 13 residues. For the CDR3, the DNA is TGTGCCAGCAGCCATCTCGGGTACAATGAGCAGTTCTTC. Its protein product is CASSHLGYNEQFF.

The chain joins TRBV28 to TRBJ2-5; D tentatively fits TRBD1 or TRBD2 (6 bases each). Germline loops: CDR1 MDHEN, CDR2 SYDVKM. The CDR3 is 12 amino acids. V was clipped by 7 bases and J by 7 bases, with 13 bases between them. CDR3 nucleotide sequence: TGTGCCAGCACGGGGGACATGGGGACCCAGTACTTC. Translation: CASTGDMGTQYF.

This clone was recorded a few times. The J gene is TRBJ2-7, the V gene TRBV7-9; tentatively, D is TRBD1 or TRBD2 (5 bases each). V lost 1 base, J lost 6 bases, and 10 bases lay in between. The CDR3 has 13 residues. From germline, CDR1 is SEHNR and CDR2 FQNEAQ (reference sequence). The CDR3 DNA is TGTGCCAGCAGCTTAGTTGGGGACGGCGAGCAGTACTTC. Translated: CASSLVGDGEQYF.

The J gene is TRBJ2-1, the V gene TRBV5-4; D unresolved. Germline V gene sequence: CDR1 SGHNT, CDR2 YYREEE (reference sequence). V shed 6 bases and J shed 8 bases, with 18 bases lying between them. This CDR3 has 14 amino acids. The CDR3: CASNPTGFYDEQFF. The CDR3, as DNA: TGTGCCAGCAACCCGACGGGTTTTTACGATGAGCAGTTCTTC.

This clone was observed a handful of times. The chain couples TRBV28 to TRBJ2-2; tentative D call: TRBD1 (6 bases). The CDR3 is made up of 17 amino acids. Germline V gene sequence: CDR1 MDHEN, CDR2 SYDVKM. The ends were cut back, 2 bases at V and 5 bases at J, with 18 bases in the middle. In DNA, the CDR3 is TGTGCCAGCAGTTTAAAAGGGGACACTCTAGGGACCGGGGAGCTGTTTTTT. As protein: CASSLKGDTLGTGELFF.

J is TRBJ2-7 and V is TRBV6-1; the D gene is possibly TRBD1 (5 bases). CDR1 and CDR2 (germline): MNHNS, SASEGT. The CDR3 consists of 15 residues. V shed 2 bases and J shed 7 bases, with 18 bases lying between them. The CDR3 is CASSESRTPTSEQYF. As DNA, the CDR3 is TGTGCCAGCAGTGAATCCAGGACACCAACCTCAGAGCAGTACTTC.

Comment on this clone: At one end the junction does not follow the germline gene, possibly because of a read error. CDR3 nucleotides: TGTGCCAGCAGCTTGGACCAGAACTACGAGCAGTACTTC. Translated, it gives CASSLDQNYEQYF. The chain joins TRBV5-3 to TRBJ2-7, with no clear D. TRBV5-3 is placed among ORFs of uncertain function. The CDR3 has 13 amino acids.

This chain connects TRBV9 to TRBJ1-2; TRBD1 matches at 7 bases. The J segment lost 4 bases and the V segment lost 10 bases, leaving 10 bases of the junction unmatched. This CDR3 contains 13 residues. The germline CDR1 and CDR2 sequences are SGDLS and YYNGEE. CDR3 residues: CASQRGGGYGYTF. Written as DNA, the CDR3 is TGTGCCTCCCAAAGAGGGGGCGGCTATGGCTACACCTTC.

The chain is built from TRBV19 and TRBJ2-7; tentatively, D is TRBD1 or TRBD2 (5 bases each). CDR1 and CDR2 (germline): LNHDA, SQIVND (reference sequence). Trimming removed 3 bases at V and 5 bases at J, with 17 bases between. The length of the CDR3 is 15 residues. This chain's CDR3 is CASSIVPGRFNEQYF. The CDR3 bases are TGTGCCAGTAGTATTGTGCCGGGGCGGTTCAACGAGCAGTACTTC.

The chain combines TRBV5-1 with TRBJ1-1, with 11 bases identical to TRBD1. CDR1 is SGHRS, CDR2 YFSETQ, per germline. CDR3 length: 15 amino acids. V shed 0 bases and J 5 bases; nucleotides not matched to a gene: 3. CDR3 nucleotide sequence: TGCGCCAGCAGCTTGGCCGGGACAGGGGGGACTGAAGCTTTCTTT. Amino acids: CASSLAGTGGTEAFF. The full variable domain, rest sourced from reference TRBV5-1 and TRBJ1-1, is KAGVTQTPRYLIKTRGQQVTLSCSPISGHRSVSWYQQTPGQGLQFLFEYFSETQRNKGNFPGRFSGRQFSNSRSEMNVSTLELGDSALYLCASSLAGTGGTEAFFGQGTRLTVV.

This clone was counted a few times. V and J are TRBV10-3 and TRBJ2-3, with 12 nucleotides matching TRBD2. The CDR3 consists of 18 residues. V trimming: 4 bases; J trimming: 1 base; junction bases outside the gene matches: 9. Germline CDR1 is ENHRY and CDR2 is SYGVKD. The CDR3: CAISGASGRAEGTDTQYF. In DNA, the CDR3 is TGTGCCATCAGTGGAGCTAGCGGGAGGGCCGAGGGCACAGATACGCAGTATTTT.

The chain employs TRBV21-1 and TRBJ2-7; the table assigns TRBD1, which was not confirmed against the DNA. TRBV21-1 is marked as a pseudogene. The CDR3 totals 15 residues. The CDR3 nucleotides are TGTGCCAGCAGCAAAAACAAGAACAGGACCCCCGAGCAGTACTTC. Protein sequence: CASSKNKNRTPEQYF.

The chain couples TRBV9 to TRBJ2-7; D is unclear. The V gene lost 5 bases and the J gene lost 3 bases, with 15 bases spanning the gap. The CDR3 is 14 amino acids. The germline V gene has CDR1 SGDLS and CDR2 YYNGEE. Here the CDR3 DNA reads TGTGCCAGCAGTGGAGATAACACCGACTACGAGCAGTACTTC. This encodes CASSGDNTDYEQYF.